This T cell receptor beta chain was obtained from a study of T cell responses to AZD1222 COVID-19 vaccine. With respect to this clone: Its antigen is unidentified.

Study-level findings and limits: The study identified only six AZD1222 recipients as seropositive at baseline. The span of vaccine-associated CD4 TCRs extended across spike, with dominance at 160-218 and 743-854. The study reported that nearly half of spike-specific TCRs target unmutated variant regions.

With V trimmed by 3 bases and J by 6 bases, 4 bases remained unmatched. There are 15 residues in the CDR3. Germline lookup yields CDR1 SGHTA and CDR2 FQGNSA. Sequencing used immunoSEQ multiplex PCR; TCRdb keeps in-frame clones, though not all of them. The sample carries about 56,000 clones, around 88% recorded once. The TCR comes from an adult who received the AZD1222 COVID-19 vaccine. The chain couples TRBV7-2 to TRBJ2-3; 12 bases align to TRBD2. The sample consisted of peripheral blood, taken 28 days after the second AZD1222 dose. CDR3 nucleotide sequence: TGTGCCAGCAGCTTTAGGCTAGCGGGAGGGGATACGCAGTATTTT. Encoded protein: CASSFRLAGGDTQYF. The full variable domain, completed using reference TRBV7-2 and TRBJ2-3, is GAGVSQSPSNKVTEKGKDVELRCDPISGHTALYWYRQSLGQGLEFLIYFQGNSAPDKSGLPSDRFSAERTGGSVSTLTIQRTQQEDSAVYLCASSFRLAGGDTQYFGPGTRLTVL.